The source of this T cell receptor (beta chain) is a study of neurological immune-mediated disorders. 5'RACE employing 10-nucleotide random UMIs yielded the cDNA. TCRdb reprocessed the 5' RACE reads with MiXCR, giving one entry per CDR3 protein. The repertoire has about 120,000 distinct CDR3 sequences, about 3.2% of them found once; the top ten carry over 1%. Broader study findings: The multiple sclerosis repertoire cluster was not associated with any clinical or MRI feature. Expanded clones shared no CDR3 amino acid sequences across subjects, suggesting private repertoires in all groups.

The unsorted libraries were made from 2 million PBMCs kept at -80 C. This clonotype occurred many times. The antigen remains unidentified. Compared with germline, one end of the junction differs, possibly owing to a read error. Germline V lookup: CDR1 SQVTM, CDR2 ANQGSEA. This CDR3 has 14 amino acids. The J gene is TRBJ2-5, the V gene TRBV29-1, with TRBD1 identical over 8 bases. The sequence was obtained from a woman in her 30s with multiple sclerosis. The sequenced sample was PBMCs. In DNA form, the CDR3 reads TGCAGTGTTGGGCAGGGGGCATTCCAAGAGACCCAGTACTTC. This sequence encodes CSVGQGAFQETQYF.